One TCR beta chain is described in this entry. This specimen comes from a study of early T cells in non-severe SARS-CoV-2 infection. The wider study: Bulk RNA from unsorted whole blood was sequenced; chains were unpaired.

After removal of 4 bases from V and 3 bases from J, the junction contained 5 bases not matched to a gene. Germline V CDR1 and CDR2: MNHEY, SMNVEV (reference sequence). CDR3 size: 14 residues. Each CDR3 protein is one row after TCRdb ran MiXCR on the 5' RACE reads. Among approximately 77,000 distinct CDR3 sequences listed, roughly a sixth were seen once. The TCR was taken from an adult who was a healthcare worker with PCR-confirmed SARS-CoV-2 infection or an uninfected control (not recorded which). The chain links TRBV27 to TRBJ1-1; 7 positions match TRBD1. Sequenced material: whole blood. Written as DNA, the CDR3 is TGTGCCAGCAGTTGGAGGGGGCCGGACACTGAAGCTTTCTTT. As protein: CASSWRGPDTEAFF.